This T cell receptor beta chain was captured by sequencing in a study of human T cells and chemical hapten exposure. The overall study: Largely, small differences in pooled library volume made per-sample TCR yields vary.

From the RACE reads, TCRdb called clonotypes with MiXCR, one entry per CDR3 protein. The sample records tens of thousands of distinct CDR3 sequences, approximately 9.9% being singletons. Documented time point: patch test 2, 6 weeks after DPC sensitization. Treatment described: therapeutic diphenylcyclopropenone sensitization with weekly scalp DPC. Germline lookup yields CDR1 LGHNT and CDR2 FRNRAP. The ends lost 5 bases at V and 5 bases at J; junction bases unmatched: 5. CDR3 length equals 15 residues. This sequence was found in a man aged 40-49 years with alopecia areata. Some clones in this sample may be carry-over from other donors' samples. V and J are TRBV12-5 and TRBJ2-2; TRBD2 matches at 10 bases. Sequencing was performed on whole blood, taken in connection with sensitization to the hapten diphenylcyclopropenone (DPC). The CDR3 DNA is TGTGCTAGTGGTCCAGGACTAGCGGTAACCGGGGAGCTGTTTTTT. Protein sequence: CASGPGLAVTGELFF.